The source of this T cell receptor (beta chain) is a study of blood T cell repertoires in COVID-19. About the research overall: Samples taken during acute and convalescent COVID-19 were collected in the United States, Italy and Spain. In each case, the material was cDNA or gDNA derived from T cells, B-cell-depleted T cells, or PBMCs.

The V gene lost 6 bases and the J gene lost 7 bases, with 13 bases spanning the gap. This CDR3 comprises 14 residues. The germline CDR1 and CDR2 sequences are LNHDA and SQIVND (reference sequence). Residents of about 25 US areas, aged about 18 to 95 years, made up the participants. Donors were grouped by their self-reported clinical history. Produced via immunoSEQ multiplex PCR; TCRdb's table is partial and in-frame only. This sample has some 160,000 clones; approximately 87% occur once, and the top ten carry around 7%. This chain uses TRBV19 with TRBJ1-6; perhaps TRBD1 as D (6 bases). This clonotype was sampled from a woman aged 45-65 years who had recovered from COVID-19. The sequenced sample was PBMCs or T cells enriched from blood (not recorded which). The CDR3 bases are TGTGCCAGTAGAGACAGGTTAATCAATTCACCCCTCCACTTT. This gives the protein CASRDRLINSPLHF.